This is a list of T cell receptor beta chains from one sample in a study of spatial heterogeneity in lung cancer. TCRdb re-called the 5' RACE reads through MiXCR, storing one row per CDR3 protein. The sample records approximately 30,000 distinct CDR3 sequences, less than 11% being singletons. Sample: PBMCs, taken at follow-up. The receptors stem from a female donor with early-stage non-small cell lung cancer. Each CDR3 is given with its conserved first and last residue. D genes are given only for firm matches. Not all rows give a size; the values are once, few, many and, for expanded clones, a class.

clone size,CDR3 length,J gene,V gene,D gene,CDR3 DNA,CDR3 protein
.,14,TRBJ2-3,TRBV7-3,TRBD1,TGTGCCAGCAGCCCCGGACAGGGAGAAGATACGCAGTATTTT,CASSPGQGEDTQYF
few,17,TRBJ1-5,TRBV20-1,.,TGCAGTGCTAGAGACGGCAGCAGGACAGCTAGCAATCAGCCCCAGCATTTT,CSARDGSRTASNQPQHF
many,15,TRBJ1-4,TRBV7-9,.,TGTGCCAGCAGCCCCCTTCCCAGGGCGGATGAAAAACTGTTTTTT,CASSPLPRADEKLFF
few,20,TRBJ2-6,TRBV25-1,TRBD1,TGTGCCAGCAGTGACCCCGGTGGGCAGGGGGAAGGCTCTGGGGCCAACGTCCTGACTTTC,CASSDPGGQGEGSGANVLTF
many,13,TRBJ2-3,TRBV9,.,TGTGCCAGCAACAGTCGGCCCACAGATACGCAGTATTTT,CASNSRPTDTQYF
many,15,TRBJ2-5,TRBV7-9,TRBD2,TGTGCCAGCAGCTTAAACAGCGGGGGCCAAGAGACCCAGTACTTC,CASSLNSGGQETQYF
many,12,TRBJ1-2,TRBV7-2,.,TGTGCCAGCAGGAGGTATGGCTATGGCTACACCTTC,CASRRYGYGYTF
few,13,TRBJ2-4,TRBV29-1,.,TGCAGCGCCCAACAGGGTGTGGGAAACATTCAGTACTTC,CSAQQGVGNIQYF
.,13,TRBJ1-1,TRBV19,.,TGTGCCAGTAGTACGACAGTGAACACTGAAGCTTTCTTT,CASSTTVNTEAFF
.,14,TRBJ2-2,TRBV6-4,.,TGTGCCAGCCAGAGGGACTGGAACACCGGGGAGCTGTTTTTT,CASQRDWNTGELFF
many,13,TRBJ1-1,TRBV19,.,TGTGCCAGTAGTCCCCTACGGAACACTGAAGCTTTCTTT,CASSPLRNTEAFF
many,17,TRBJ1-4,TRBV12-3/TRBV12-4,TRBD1,TGTGCCAGCAGCCTGCACCGCGGGGGGACAGGACACGAAAAACTGTTTTTT,CASSLHRGGTGHEKLFF
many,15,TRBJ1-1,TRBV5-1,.,TGCGCCAGCAGCTTGGAGCCAGACTCGAACACTGAAGCTTTCTTT,CASSLEPDSNTEAFF
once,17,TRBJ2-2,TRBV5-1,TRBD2,TGCGCCAGCAGCTCCGGACTAGCGGGGGGCAACACCGGGGAGCTGTTTTTT,CASSSGLAGGNTGELFF
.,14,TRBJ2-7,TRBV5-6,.,TGTGCCAGCAACTTGGGTAGGGATTTGGACGAGCAGTACTTC,CASNLGRDLDEQYF
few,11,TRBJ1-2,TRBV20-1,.,TGCAGTGCTAGTTCTCCGGGAGGCTACACCTTC,CSASSPGGYTF
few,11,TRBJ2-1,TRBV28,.,TGTGCCAGCAGGCGGAGGGATGAGCAGTTCTTC,CASRRRDEQFF